This TCR beta chain was recorded in a study of blood T cell repertoires in COVID-19. The method was immunoSEQ multiplex PCR; TCRdb's version includes in-frame clones alone and lacks a portion of them. The repertoire holds 210,000 or so clones, approximately 82% seen once, with less than 3% in the top ten. Sequenced input: peripheral blood. This TCR was recovered from a man over 45 with active or convalescent COVID-19.

CDR3 in DNA: TGCAGCGTTGAAACGGCGGGAGGTGGGGACAATGAGCAGTTCTTC. Translating it yields CSVETAGGGDNEQFF. This chain joins TRBV29-1 and TRBJ2-1; 8 bases line up with TRBD2. Germline CDR1 reads SQVTM; CDR2 reads ANQGSEA. The CDR3 sequence is 15 residues long. Losses at the gene ends were 2 bases for V and 5 bases for J; bases not matched to a gene: 8.